This T cell receptor (beta chain) stems from a study of cytomegalovirus exposure and HLA in healthy donors. Overall study findings and caveats: Through in vitro validation, three CMV-associated chains were shown to be specific for CMV antigens. With high specificity and sensitivity, the classifier reportedly diagnosed cytomegalovirus status. The tendency of first-cohort TCR clusters to co-occur in the 120 validation repertoires was the finding of a later analysis.

The CDR3 extends over 12 amino acids. Trimming cost V 5 bases and J 6 bases, with 9 bases left between them. Germline V gives CDR1 SGHTA, CDR2 FQGTGA. Using immunoSEQ multiplex PCR, the repertoire was profiled, and TCRdb retains in-frame clones only, with some absent. The table includes around 61,000 clones, approximately 94% detected once. On this clone: The antigen is not known.

The sequencing input was PBMCs. This TCR was sampled from a young man in good health and CMV-seronegative. V gene TRBV7-3 combines with J gene TRBJ2-3; D gene ambiguous. DNA of the CDR3: TGTGCCAGCAGCCTCGAGAGTGATACGCAGTATTTT. The encoded protein is CASSLESDTQYF.